This TCR beta chain is drawn from a study of T-cell reconstitution after alpha-beta-depleted transplantation in children. For TCRbeta, the library was prepared with unique molecular identifiers. TCRdb analysed the PCR reads with MiXCR anew, one entry per CDR3 protein. This sample has a few hundred thousand distinct CDR3 sequences, with roughly a tenth found just once. This clonotype was found many times. This sample comprised PBMCs from the stem cell graft donor, obtained from the stem cell graft. The sequence was obtained from a human donor who donated a stem cell graft to a child with acute myeloid leukemia.

The CDR3 loop is CASSPGGTQYF. The CDR3 DNA is TGTGCCAGCAGCCCCGGGGGGACGCAGTATTTT. This chain joins TRBV12-3 or TRBV12-4 and TRBJ2-3; 7 bases align to TRBD2. CDR3 length: 11 residues. After removal of 6 bases from V and 9 bases from J, the junction contained 3 bases not matched to a gene.